This is a list of T cell receptor beta chains from one sample in a study of shared clonotypes between healthy human individuals. Repertoires were generated with immunoSEQ multiplex PCR, while TCRdb's copy carries only in-frame clones and drops some. The table lists approximately 2.4 million clones, around 95% of them singletons. Sequenced input: naive CD4+ T cells sorted from blood. These receptors were taken from a man between 18 and 35 years old in good health. Each CDR3 is given with its conserved first and last residue. The D gene is left open where the match is weak. Clone size is not always given. Where it is, it says once, few, many or a class for expanded clones.

>TRBJ2-3|TRBV5-1|.|.
TGCGCCAGCAGCCCGGCCCTCTCTGCCACAGATACGCAGTATTTT
CASSPALSATDTQYF
>TRBJ2-2|TRBV9|.|.
TGTGCCAGCAGCGTAGATGGTGGACAGACCGGGGAGCTGTTTTTT
CASSVDGGQTGELFF
>TRBJ1-2|TRBV7-2|TRBD1|.
TGTGCCAGCAGCACTCCGACAGGGCAGCTGGGCTACACCTTC
CASSTPTGQLGYTF
>TRBJ2-5|TRBV19|.|.
TGTGCCAGTAGTACCGCCGGGACCCGAGTGACCCAGTACTTC
CASSTAGTRVTQYF
>TRBJ2-1|TRBV21-1|.|.
TGTGCCAGCAGCACAACGAGCAGGGGGCCACTGCATGAGCAGTTCTTC
CASSTTSRGPLHEQFF
>TRBJ1-4|TRBV5-1|.|.
TGCGCCAGCAGCGCTTTGTCCAGGGGTAATGAAAAACTGTTTTTT
CASSALSRGNEKLFF
>TRBJ1-5|TRBV18|TRBD1|.
TGTGCCAGCTCTCCGGACAGGGGAAGCAATCAGCCCCAGCATTTT
CASSPDRGSNQPQHF
>TRBJ2-5|TRBV6-5|.|.
TGTGCCAGCAACAGGGTATGGACCCAGTACTTC
CASNRVWTQYF
>TRBJ2-7|TRBV27|.|.
TGTGCCAGCAGTACCCGTCGGGGAGGCGGGGGCCTACACGAGCAGTACTTC
CASSTRRGGGGLHEQYF
>TRBJ2-3|TRBV6-6|.|.
TGTGCCAGCACGAGGAATCCTAGCACAGATACGCAGTATTTT
CASTRNPSTDTQYF
>TRBJ1-1|TRBV30|TRBD1|.
TGTGCCTGGAGTGTGACAGGGGAGGGCTTGGACACTGAAGCTTTCTTT
CAWSVTGEGLDTEAFF
>TRBJ2-7|TRBV19|TRBD2|.
TGTGCCAGTAGTACTGGACTAGCAGGGAGGCCCTACGAGCAGTACTTC
CASSTGLAGRPYEQYF
>TRBJ2-6|TRBV21-1|.|.
TGTGCCAGCAGCAAGGGACAGATCATCCTCTCTGGGGCCAACGTCCTGACTTTC
CASSKGQIILSGANVLTF
>TRBJ1-1|TRBV19|TRBD1|.
TGTGCCAGTAGTACCCAGACAGGGATTGAAGCTTTCTTT
CASSTQTGIEAFF
>TRBJ2-1|TRBV18|TRBD2|.
TGTGCCAGCTCACCACTAGCGGGGGAATCTGAGCAGTTCTTC
CASSPLAGESEQFF
>TRBJ2-5|TRBV5-6|TRBD2|.
TGTGCCAGCAGCTTGGTGACGGGAGGAGAGACCCAGTACTTC
CASSLVTGGETQYF
>TRBJ1-1|TRBV10-1|.|.
TGCGCCAGCAGCAACGCAGGGGCCGCGGGTTTGGCTTTCTTT
CASSNAGAAGLAFF
>TRBJ2-7|TRBV5-8|TRBD1|.
TGTGCCAGCAGCTTGAAAGGGACAGGAATCTACGAGCAGTACTTC
CASSLKGTGIYEQYF
>TRBJ2-4|TRBV5-1|TRBD1|.
TGCGCCAGCAGCGCTACCGGGACAGGGAACATTCAGTACTTC
CASSATGTGNIQYF
>TRBJ1-6|TRBV5-5|.|once
TGTGCCAGCAGCTTATCAGGGCATAAGGGTTCACCCCTCCACTTT
CASSLSGHKGSPLHF
>TRBJ2-5|TRBV6-5|.|.
TGTGCCAGCAGCCCGACAGGATCTGGGGAGACCCAGTACTTC
CASSPTGSGETQYF
>TRBJ2-7|TRBV7-2|.|.
TGTGCCAGCAGCTTAGGGGCTAGCGGAGGGGGCGAGCAGTACTTC
CASSLGASGGGEQYF
>TRBJ2-1|TRBV5-1|TRBD1|.
TGCGCCAGCAGCTTGGCGGGACAGGTGGTCCATGAGCAGTTCTTC
CASSLAGQVVHEQFF
>TRBJ2-1|TRBV6-5|.|.
TGTGCCAGCAGTTACGAAGCGGCTGAATACAATGAGCAGTTCTTC
CASSYEAAEYNEQFF
>TRBJ2-7|TRBV7-2|.|.
TGTGCCAGCAGCCCAAGGAGGAGTGGCGAGCAGTACTTC
CASSPRRSGEQYF